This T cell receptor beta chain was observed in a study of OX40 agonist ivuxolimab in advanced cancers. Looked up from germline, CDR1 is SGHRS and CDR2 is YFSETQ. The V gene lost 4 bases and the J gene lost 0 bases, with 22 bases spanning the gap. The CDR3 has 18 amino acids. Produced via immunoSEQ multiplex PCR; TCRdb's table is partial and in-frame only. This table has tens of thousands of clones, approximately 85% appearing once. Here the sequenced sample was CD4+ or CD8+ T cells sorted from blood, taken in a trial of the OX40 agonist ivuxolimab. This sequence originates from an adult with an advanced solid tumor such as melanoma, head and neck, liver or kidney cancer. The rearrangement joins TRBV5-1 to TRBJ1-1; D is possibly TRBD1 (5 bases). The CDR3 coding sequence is TGCGCCAGCAGCATCGATCGGGGCCCGAGGCTAATGAACACTGAAGCTTTCTTT. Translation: CASSIDRGPRLMNTEAFF. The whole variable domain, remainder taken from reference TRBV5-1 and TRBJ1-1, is KAGVTQTPRYLIKTRGQQVTLSCSPISGHRSVSWYQQTPGQGLQFLFEYFSETQRNKGNFPGRFSGRQFSNSRSEMNVSTLELGDSALYLCASSIDRGPRLMNTEAFFGQGTRLTVV.